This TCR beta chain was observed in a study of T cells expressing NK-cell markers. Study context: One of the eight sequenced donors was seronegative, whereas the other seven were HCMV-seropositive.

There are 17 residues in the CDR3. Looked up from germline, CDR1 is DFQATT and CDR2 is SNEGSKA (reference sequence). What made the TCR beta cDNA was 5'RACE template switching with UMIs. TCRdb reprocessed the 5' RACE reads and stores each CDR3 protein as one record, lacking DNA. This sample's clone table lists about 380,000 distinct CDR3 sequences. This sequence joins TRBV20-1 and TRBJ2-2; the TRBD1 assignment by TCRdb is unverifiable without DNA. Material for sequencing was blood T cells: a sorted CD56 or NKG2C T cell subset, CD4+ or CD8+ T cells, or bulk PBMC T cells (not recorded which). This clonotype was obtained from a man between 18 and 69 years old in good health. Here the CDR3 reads CSARTIGQGANTGELFF.